The 22 T cell receptor beta chains in this list originate from one sample, sequenced in a study of vaccination and CD4 T cells after COVID-19. Sequenced with the Oncomine TCR Beta short-read assay was DNA taken from cultured CD4+ T cells. TCRdb independently ran MiXCR on the PCR reads; one entry per CDR3 protein. There are 15,000 to 20,000 distinct CDR3 sequences in the sample; about 53% occur only once, and about 13% lies in the top ten. Their cognate antigens are unknown. Treatment in this sample: roughly 10-day PBMC culture with coronavirus spike peptide pools or control peptides (ViraFEST assay). The sample comprised CD4+ T cells from blood, cultured in vitro. Receptors originate from a human donor who had recovered from COVID-19.

The V and J genes are TRBV24-1 and TRBJ2-2; no reliable D call. There are 14 residues in the CDR3. Germline loops: CDR1 KGHDR, CDR2 SFDVKD. V was clipped by 0 bases and J by 3 bases, with 4 bases between them. CDR3 sequence reads: CATSDLTDTGELFF. Here the CDR3 DNA reads TGTGCCACCAGTGATTTGACAGACACCGGGGAGCTGTTTTTT.

The chain joins TRBV11-3 to TRBJ2-1; D ambiguous. The CDR3 is 13 residues long. The V gene's germline CDR1 is SGHNT and CDR2 YENEEA. The V end lost 1 base, the J end lost 3 bases, and 4 bases lay between the germline ends. As DNA, the CDR3 is TGTGCCAGCAGCTTAGGAGTCTACAATGAGCAGTTCTTC. Encoded protein: CASSLGVYNEQFF.

The chain links TRBV15 to TRBJ1-2; unclear D gene. Trimming cost V 1 base and J 1 base, with 4 bases left between them. The CDR3 covers 13 residues. Looked up from germline, CDR1 is LNHNV and CDR2 is YYDKDF (reference sequence). The CDR3 loop is CATSRAGNYGYTF. The CDR3 nucleotides read TGTGCCACCAGCAGAGCCGGTAACTATGGCTACACCTTC.

This sequence joins TRBV2 and TRBJ2-1; D remains ambiguous. The CDR3 sequence is 15 residues long. Per germline, CDR1 SNHLY and CDR2 FYNNEI. V shed 4 bases and J shed 4 bases, with 14 bases lying between them. Here the CDR3 DNA reads TGTGCCAGCAGTGTAGGGCCCCCTAGTTACAATGAGCAGTTCTTC. It is translated as CASSVGPPSYNEQFF.

The V and J genes are TRBV20-1 and TRBJ1-2; 8 bases are shared with TRBD1. J gave up 0 bases and V 6 bases, and 9 bases lay outside the gene matches. Germline CDR1 reads DFQATT; CDR2 reads SNEGSKA (reference sequence). CDR3 length: 15 amino acids. The CDR3 region has the DNA TGCAGTGCACGTCAGGGGGCGCTTCCTAACTATGGCTACACCTTC. It is translated as CSARQGALPNYGYTF.

With regard to this clonotype: At one boundary the junction diverges from the germline segment, which might be a read error. V usage is TRBV30 and J usage is TRBJ2-7; the match to TRBD1 covers 8 bases. Germline lookup yields CDR1 GTSNPN and CDR2 SVGIG (reference sequence). The CDR3 has 12 amino acids. CDR3 protein: CAWSVGQARRGF. As DNA, the CDR3 is TGTGCCTGGAGTGTGGGACAGGCCCGTAGGGGGTTC.

The chain has TRBV10-3 and TRBJ1-3, with D perhaps matching TRBD1 (5 bases). V was trimmed by 8 bases and J by 3 bases, leaving 11 bases between them. CDR1 is ENHRY, CDR2 SYGVKD, per germline. This CDR3 comprises 13 residues. CDR3 protein: CAIGQGGGNTIYF. CDR3 in DNA: TGTGCCATCGGCCAGGGCGGTGGAAACACCATATATTTT.

In this sample, this clonotype turned up a few times. CDR3 region: CASTYGDEAFF. CDR3 DNA sequence: TGTGCCAGCACTTACGGAGATGAAGCTTTCTTT. The chain links TRBV2 to TRBJ1-1, with D unresolved. There are 11 residues in the CDR3. Germline V CDR1 and CDR2: SNHLY, FYNNEI. Trimming removed 7 bases at V and 7 bases at J, with 10 bases between.

This clonotype was counted between two and nine times. The gene calls are TRBV28 and TRBJ1-5, with D maybe TRBD1 (6 bases). The V and J ends lost 7 bases and 4 bases respectively, with 17 bases between them. There are 15 residues in the CDR3. The V gene's germline CDR1 is MDHEN and CDR2 SYDVKM. The CDR3 sequence: CASTRNRGGNQPQHF. As DNA, the CDR3 is TGTGCCAGCACCCGAAATAGGGGGGGGAATCAGCCCCAGCATTTT.

The V call is TRBV19, the J call TRBJ2-6, with D tentatively TRBD1 (5 bases). V was trimmed by 7 bases and J by 0 bases, leaving 10 bases between them. Germline CDR1 LNHDA, CDR2 SQIVND (reference sequence). The CDR3 has 15 amino acids. The CDR3 nucleotides read TGTGCCAGTATGGCCAGGGCCTCTGGGGCCAACGTCCTGACTTTC. This codes for CASMARASGANVLTF. Based on the CDR3 plus reference TRBV19 and TRBJ2-6, the full variable domain is DGGITQSPKYLFRKEGQNVTLSCEQNLNHDAMYWYRQDPGQGLRLIYYSQIVNDFQKGDIAEGYSVSREKKESFPLTVTSAQKNPTAFYLCASMARASGANVLTFGAGSRLTVL.

The sample holds one count of this clonotype. The chain combines TRBV14 with TRBJ2-1; possibly TRBD1 for D (6 bases). The CDR3 has 15 residues. Trimming stripped 1 base from V and 6 bases from J, with 13 bases between. Germline V gene sequence: CDR1 SGHDN, CDR2 FVKESK. The CDR3: CASSQVGGRCNEQFF. DNA of the CDR3: TGTGCCAGCAGCCAAGTTGGGGGCCGATGCAATGAGCAGTTCTTC.

The V and J genes are TRBV6-1 and TRBJ2-3, with D possibly matching TRBD1 (6 bases). V lost 6 bases to trimming and J lost 2 bases, with 15 bases between them. Per germline, CDR1 MNHNS and CDR2 SASEGT. The CDR3 is 15 amino acids. The CDR3 is CASSRDISDTDTQYF. For the CDR3, the DNA is TGTGCCAGCAGCCGGGACATTTCGGACACAGATACGCAGTATTTT.

In this sample, this clonotype turned up a few times. The chain employs TRBV19 and TRBJ1-5; maybe TRBD1 (6 bases). The CDR3 runs to 16 residues. Trimming took 5 bases from V and 4 from J, leaving 18 bases between them. Germline V CDR1 and CDR2: LNHDA, SQIVND (reference sequence). This chain's CDR3 is CASSSPWGARNQPQHF. The CDR3 nucleotides are TGTGCCAGTAGTTCCCCGTGGGGGGCAAGGAATCAGCCCCAGCATTTT.

This chain joins TRBV20-1 and TRBJ1-2, with a possible D match to TRBD1 (6 bases). Looked up from germline, CDR1 is DFQATT and CDR2 is SNEGSKA (reference sequence). With 3 bases removed from V and 8 bases from J, the gap between germline ends came to 16 bases. CDR3 length equals 13 residues. The CDR3: CSARDTGMRGYTF. The CDR3 DNA reads as TGCAGTGCTAGGGACACAGGGATGAGAGGCTACACCTTC.

In this sample, this clonotype turned up a few times. V and J are TRBV7-8 and TRBJ1-5, with D unclear. This CDR3 is 13 amino acids long. Trimming shortened V by 5 bases and J by 0 bases, and 5 bases separated the two germline ends. The germline CDR1 and CDR2 sequences are SGHVS and FQNEAQ. The CDR3: CASSLFSNQPQHF. CDR3 nucleotide sequence: TGTGCCAGCAGCCTGTTTAGCAATCAGCCCCAGCATTTT.

The V and J genes are TRBV7-9 and TRBJ2-1; perhaps TRBD2 as D (6 bases). Germline-derived CDR1 and CDR2 are SEHNR and FQNEAQ (reference sequence). Between the trimmed V and J ends, which lost 5 bases and 8 bases, there was a span of 13 bases. The CDR3 runs 13 residues. The CDR3 region has the DNA TGTGCCAGCAGCCAACCAGCGGGCCATGAGCAGTTCTTC. Its protein is CASSQPAGHEQFF.

The chain combines TRBV6-1 with TRBJ2-1; 14 bases line up with TRBD2. The CDR3 has 15 residues. In germline, CDR1 is MNHNS, CDR2 SASEGT. After removal of 4 bases from V and 10 bases from J, the junction contained 6 bases not matched to a gene. CDR3 nucleotides: TGTGCCAGCAGTGGGACTAGCGGGAGGCCCCCCGAGCAGTTCTTC. Translation gives CASSGTSGRPPEQFF.

This clonotype was counted only a few times. The CDR3 DNA reads TGCAGTGCGGGAAGGACTAGCGGGGGGGAGACCCAGTACTTC. This gives the protein CSAGRTSGGETQYF. This chain joins TRBV20-1 and TRBJ2-5; 14 bases match TRBD2. CDR1 is DFQATT and CDR2 is SNEGSKA in the germline V gene (reference sequence). The J segment lost 5 bases and the V segment lost 6 bases, leaving 5 bases of the junction unmatched. The CDR3 sequence is 14 residues long.

Only a few counts were recorded for this clonotype. The V and J genes are TRBV2 and TRBJ1-1; 7 positions agree with TRBD1. The germline CDR1 and CDR2 sequences are SNHLY and FYNNEI. The CDR3 consists of 12 residues. V lost 7 bases to trimming and J lost 4 bases; unmatched junction nucleotides: 3. CDR3 nucleotide sequence: TGTGCCAGCAATCGGGACAGCACTGAAGCTTTCTTT. Protein sequence: CASNRDSTEAFF.

This chain's CDR3 is CASSPLAVKGDEQYF. DNA for the CDR3: TGTGCCAGTAGTCCGTTAGCGGTAAAAGGCGACGAGCAGTACTTC. This chain connects TRBV19 to TRBJ2-7; tentative D call: TRBD2 (6 bases). Between the trimmed V and J ends, which lost 5 bases and 5 bases, there was a span of 19 bases. CDR1 is LNHDA and CDR2 is SQIVND in the germline V gene (reference sequence). The CDR3 covers 15 residues.

This clonotype was seen more than once but under ten times. The rearrangement uses TRBV6-5 and TRBJ2-2, with 8 bases fitting TRBD1. V shed 3 bases and J 4 bases; nucleotides not matched to a gene: 7. Germline CDR1 reads MNHEY; CDR2 reads SVGAGI. This CDR3 region has 16 residues. CDR3 residues: CASSYRTGWATGELFF. The CDR3 DNA reads TGTGCCAGCAGTTATCGGACAGGGTGGGCCACCGGGGAGCTGTTTTTT.

This sequence joins TRBV2 and TRBJ2-2, with TRBD2 matching over 10 bases. The CDR3 is 18 residues long. Per the germline V gene, CDR1 is SNHLY and CDR2 is FYNNEI. V trimming: 4 bases; J trimming: 0 bases; junction bases outside the gene matches: 8. This chain's CDR3 is CASSVPLAGVANTGELFF. The CDR3 DNA reads as TGTGCCAGCAGTGTTCCTCTAGCGGGGGTCGCGAACACCGGGGAGCTGTTTTTT. The full variable domain, in which reference TRBV2 and TRBJ2-2 provide the parts outside the CDR3, is EPEVTQTPSHQVTQMGQEVILRCVPISNHLYFYWYRQILGQKVEFLVSFYNNEISEKSEIFDDQFSVERPDGSNFTLKIRSTKLEDSAMYFCASSVPLAGVANTGELFFGEGSRLTVL.